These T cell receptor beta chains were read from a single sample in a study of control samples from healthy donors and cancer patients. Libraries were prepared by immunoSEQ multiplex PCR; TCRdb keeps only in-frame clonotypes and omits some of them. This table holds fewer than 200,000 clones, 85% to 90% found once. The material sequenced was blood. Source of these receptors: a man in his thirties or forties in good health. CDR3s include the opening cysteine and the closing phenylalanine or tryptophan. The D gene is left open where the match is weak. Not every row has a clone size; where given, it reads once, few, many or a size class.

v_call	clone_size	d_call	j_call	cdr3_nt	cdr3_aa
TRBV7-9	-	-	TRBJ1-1	TGTGCCAGCAGCTCGACGGACCGCCATGAAGCTTTCTTT	CASSSTDRHEAFF
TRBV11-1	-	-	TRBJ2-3	TGTGCCAGCAGCTTAGGGGATACGCAGTATTTT	CASSLGDTQYF
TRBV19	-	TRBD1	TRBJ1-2	TGTGCCACCGTCTCTCCGGGACAGGGAAACTATGGCTACACCTTC	CATVSPGQGNYGYTF
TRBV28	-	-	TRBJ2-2	TGTGCCGCTTGGGGGTCTTTGAACACCGGGGAGCTGTTTTTT	CAAWGSLNTGELFF
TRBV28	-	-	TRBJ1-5	TGTGCCAGCGTTCTAACCGTCGGGGGCAATCAGCCCCAGCATTTT	CASVLTVGGNQPQHF
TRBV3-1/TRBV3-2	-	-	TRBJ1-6	TGTGTCAGCAGCTCCAAGAAGGGATTGAATTCACCCCTCCACTTT	CVSSSKKGLNSPLHF
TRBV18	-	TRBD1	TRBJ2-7	TGTGCCAGCTCACCTTGGACAGGGTGGGACGAGCAGTACTTC	CASSPWTGWDEQYF
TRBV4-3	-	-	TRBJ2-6	TGCGCCAGCAGCCAAAAAACAGGGACGGAGGCTGGGGCCAACGTCCTGACTTTC	CASSQKTGTEAGANVLTF
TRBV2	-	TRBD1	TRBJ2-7	TGTGCCAGCAGCGACAGGGACGGCGAGCAGTACTTC	CASSDRDGEQYF
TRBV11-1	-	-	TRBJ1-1	TGTGCCAGCAGCCCTTTGTACACTGAAGCTTTCTTT	CASSPLYTEAFF
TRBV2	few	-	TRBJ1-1	TGTGCCAGCAGTTACAGGGAAGGAACTGAAGCTTTCTTT	CASSYREGTEAFF
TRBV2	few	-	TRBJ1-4	TGTGCCAGCAGTGCTAGGGGGGGAAACGAAAAACTGTTTTTT	CASSARGGNEKLFF
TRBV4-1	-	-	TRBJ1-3	TGCGCCAGCAGCCAATCAGGGAAGGCTGGAAACACCATATATTTT	CASSQSGKAGNTIYF
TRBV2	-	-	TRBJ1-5	TGTGCCAGCAGTGACGACCAGCCCCAGCATTTT	CASSDDQPQHF
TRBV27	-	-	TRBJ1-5	TGTGCCAGCGCCAAGAGGCCAGGGGAGAGCAATCAGCCCCAGCATTTT	CASAKRPGESNQPQHF
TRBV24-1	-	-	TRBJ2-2	TGTGCCACCAGTGATTCCCGGGGCGCCGTCACCGGGGAGCTGTTTTTT	CATSDSRGAVTGELFF
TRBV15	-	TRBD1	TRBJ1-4	TGTGCCACCAGCAGAGATCAGGGGGCAAAAGAAAAACTGTTTTTT	CATSRDQGAKEKLFF
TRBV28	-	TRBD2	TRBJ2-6	TGTGCCAGCAGTTCTCTCCAACGTGGGGGGGATACTCTCTTCTCTGGGGCCAACGTCCTGACTTTC	CASSSLQRGGDTLFSGANVLTF
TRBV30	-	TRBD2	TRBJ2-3	TGTGCCTGGGGACTAGCGGCAAACACAGATACGCAGTATTTT	CAWGLAANTDTQYF
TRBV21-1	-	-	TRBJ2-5	TGTGCCAGCAGCCCCCCGGGACAGGGAGGAGAGACCCAGTACTTC	CASSPPGQGGETQYF
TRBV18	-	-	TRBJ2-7	TGTGCCAGCTCACCATGGACAGACCCCTACGAGCAGTACTTC	CASSPWTDPYEQYF
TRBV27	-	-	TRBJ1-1	TGTGCCAGCAGTTTAGGCGGCAGAGGGGGGAACACTGAAGCTTTCTTT	CASSLGGRGGNTEAFF
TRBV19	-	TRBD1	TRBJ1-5	TGTGCCAGTACCCCGACAGGGAATGGCAATCAGCCCCAGCATTTT	CASTPTGNGNQPQHF
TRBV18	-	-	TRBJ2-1	TGTGCCAGCTCACCCAACGGAATCACCAATGAGCAGTTCTTC	CASSPNGITNEQFF
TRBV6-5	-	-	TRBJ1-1	TGTGCCAGCAGAAACAGGTTGAACACTGAAGCTTTCTTT	CASRNRLNTEAFF
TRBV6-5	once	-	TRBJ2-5	TGTGCCAGCAGTCCCGGGGGTGGGGAGACCCAGTACTTC	CASSPGGGETQYF
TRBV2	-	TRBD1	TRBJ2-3	TGTGCCAGCGGACAGGGGCGAACTAGCACAGATACGCAGTATTTT	CASGQGRTSTDTQYF
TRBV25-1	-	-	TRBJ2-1	TGTGCCAGCAAGAATACACCGCGGTTCTTC	CASKNTPRFF
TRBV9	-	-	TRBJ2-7	TGTGCCAGCAGCCCAGACCAACGTAGCTCCTACGAGCAGTACTTC	CASSPDQRSSYEQYF
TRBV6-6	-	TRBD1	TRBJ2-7	TGTGCCAGCAGTCTAGGGACAGGGTTACTCGAGCAGTACTTC	CASSLGTGLLEQYF
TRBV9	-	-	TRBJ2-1	TGTGCCAGCACATCATCTCGGACGGGTCAGAATGAGCAGTTCTTC	CASTSSRTGQNEQFF
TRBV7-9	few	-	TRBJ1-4	TGTGCCAGCAGCCGAATACAGGGTGGCATCGAAAAACTGTTTTTT	CASSRIQGGIEKLFF
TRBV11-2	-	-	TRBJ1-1	TGTGCCAGCAGCCTGGGACAGAACACTGAAGCTTTCTTT	CASSLGQNTEAFF
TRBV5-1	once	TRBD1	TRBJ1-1	TGCGCCAGCAGCTTCCAGGGGGGGATGAACACTGAAGCTTTCTTT	CASSFQGGMNTEAFF
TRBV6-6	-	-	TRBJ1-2	TGTGCCAGCAGTTACGACGGGGGAGGCTACACCTTC	CASSYDGGGYTF